The 10 T cell receptor beta chains given below trace back to one sample, sequenced in a study of blood T cell repertoires in COVID-19. Clones were read by immunoSEQ multiplex PCR, and TCRdb kept only the in-frame ones, dropping some. The data show 250,000 to 350,000 clones, 90% seen once. The sequencing input was PBMCs or T cells enriched from blood (not recorded which). The source is a woman aged 18-29 years with acute COVID-19.

The chain has TRBV28 and TRBJ2-2; tentative D call: TRBD2 (5 bases). CDR1 MDHEN and CDR2 SYDVKM come from the germline V gene. V was trimmed by 7 bases and J by 4 bases, leaving 10 bases between them. This CDR3 has 13 residues. The CDR3 loop reads CASNQRFTGELFF. The CDR3 DNA reads as TGTGCCAGCAATCAGCGGTTCACCGGGGAGCTGTTTTTT. Variable domain in full (rest from reference TRBV28 and TRBJ2-2): DVKVTQSSRYLVKRTGEKVFLECVQDMDHENMFWYRQDPGLGLRLIYFSYDVKMKEKGDIPEGYSVSREKKERFSLILESASTNQTSMYLCASNQRFTGELFFGEGSRLTVL.

This clone was seen only a few times. V is TRBV15 and J is TRBJ2-1; 9 nucleotides align to TRBD1. The CDR3 is 18 amino acids. After removal of 3 bases from V and 4 bases from J, the junction contained 13 bases not matched to a gene. Germline CDR1 and CDR2: LNHNV and YYDKDF (reference sequence). The CDR3 DNA follows: TGTGCCACCAGCAGGGGGACAGGGTCGGGGCTCGCGTACAATGAGCAGTTCTTC. It specifies CATSRGTGSGLAYNEQFF.

The V call is TRBV6-1, the J call TRBJ1-2, with TRBD1 as a possible D gene (5 bases). Trimming removed 1 base at V and 6 bases at J, with 12 bases between. Looked up from germline, CDR1 is MNHNS and CDR2 is SASEGT. The CDR3 extends over 14 amino acids. The CDR3 reads CASSEGRVRDGYTF. The CDR3 coding sequence is TGTGCCAGCAGTGAAGGCAGGGTAAGGGATGGCTACACCTTC.

The chain carries TRBV5-1 and TRBJ2-7, with 10 positions matching TRBD2. This CDR3 region has 16 residues. Germline lookup yields CDR1 SGHRS and CDR2 YFSETQ. Trimming removed 0 bases from V and 5 bases from J; junction bases left unmatched: 8. In nucleotides, the CDR3 is TGCGCCAGCAGCTTGGGAGCGGGAGGGCCCCCTAACGAGCAGTACTTC. This sequence encodes CASSLGAGGPPNEQYF.

In the case of this clone: The same CDR3 arises from other DNA sequences in this sample as well. The rearrangement joins TRBV5-5 to TRBJ1-1; the match to TRBD1 covers 7 bases. This CDR3 contains 14 residues. Germline V gene data show CDR1 as SGHKS and CDR2 as YYEKEE (reference sequence). J gave up 0 bases and V 4 bases, and 3 bases lay outside the gene matches. The CDR3 DNA is TGTGCCAGCAGCCTGGGACAGATGAACACTGAAGCTTTCTTT. Protein: CASSLGQMNTEAFF.

The chain combines TRBV9 with TRBJ1-2; 7 bases match TRBD1. Germline CDR1 SGDLS, CDR2 YYNGEE. The V and J ends lost 0 bases and 4 bases, in that order; junction bases with no gene match: 0. The CDR3 is 13 amino acids. CDR3 bases: TGTGCCAGCAGCGTAGAGGGGGCCTATGGCTACACCTTC. This gives the protein CASSVEGAYGYTF.

The chain joins TRBV28 to TRBJ2-2; D may be TRBD2 (6 bases). The germline gives CDR1 MDHEN, CDR2 SYDVKM. V lost 4 bases and J lost 0, with 12 bases in between. CDR3 length equals 16 residues. DNA of the CDR3: TGTGCCAGCAGTTCTTCCAAGCGGGCGAACACCGGGGAGCTGTTTTTT. Protein: CASSSSKRANTGELFF.

Written as DNA, the CDR3 is TGTGCCAGCAGCAACCTGTACGGACAGGGGGTTCTTAGCAATCAGCCCCAGCATTTT. Translated, it gives CASSNLYGQGVLSNQPQHF. This chain connects TRBV21-1 to TRBJ1-5; the table gives TRBD1 as D, unverified against the DNA. TRBV21-1 is designated a pseudogene. This CDR3 region has 19 residues.

The chain recombines TRBV28 with TRBJ1-2; the D gene is possibly TRBD1 (6 bases). Per germline, CDR1 MDHEN and CDR2 SYDVKM. This CDR3 spans 13 amino acids. Deletions cut 7 bases from V and 8 bases from J, with 17 bases between. The CDR3 is CASNAGGAGGYTF. The DNA for the CDR3 is TGTGCCAGCAACGCGGGGGGCGCCGGGGGCTACACCTTC.

The V and J genes are TRBV29-1 and TRBJ1-1, with D unclear. Germline-derived CDR1 and CDR2 are SQVTM and ANQGSEA. Trimming cost V 5 bases and J 0 bases, with 13 bases left between them. The CDR3 is 14 residues long. For the CDR3, the DNA is TGCAGCGTTACTCCAATCGTAATGAACACTGAAGCTTTCTTT. Residues: CSVTPIVMNTEAFF.